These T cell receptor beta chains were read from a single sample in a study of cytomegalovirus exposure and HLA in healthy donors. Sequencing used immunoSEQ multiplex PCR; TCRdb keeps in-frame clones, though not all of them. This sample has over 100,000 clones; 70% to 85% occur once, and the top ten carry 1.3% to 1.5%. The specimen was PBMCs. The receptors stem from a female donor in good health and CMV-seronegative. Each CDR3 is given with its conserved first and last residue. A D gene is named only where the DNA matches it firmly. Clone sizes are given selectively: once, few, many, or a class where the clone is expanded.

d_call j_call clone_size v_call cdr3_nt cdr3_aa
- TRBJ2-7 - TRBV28 TGTGCCAGCAGTTTTGGGGGGAGCTACGAGCAGTACTTC CASSFGGSYEQYF
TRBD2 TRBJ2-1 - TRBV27 TGTGCCAGCAGTTCCCGACTAGCGGGATACAATGAGCAGTTCTTC CASSSRLAGYNEQFF
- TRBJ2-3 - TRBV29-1 TGCAGCGTTAGTCGGGCGGGCGGCACAGATACGCAGTATTTT CSVSRAGGTDTQYF
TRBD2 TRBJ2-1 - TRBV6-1 TGTGCCAGCAGTGATTGGCTCGGGACTAGCGGGAGAGGTGAGCAGTTCTTC CASSDWLGTSGRGEQFF
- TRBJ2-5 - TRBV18 TGTGCCAGCTCACCACCGAATTGGGCCAACTCGTGGTACTTC CASSPPNWANSWYF
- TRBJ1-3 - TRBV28 TGTGCCAGCAGTTTATATGCACCCCGGAGCTCTGGAAACACCATATATTTT CASSLYAPRSSGNTIYF
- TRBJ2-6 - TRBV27 TGTGCCAGCAGCTATGACAGTTCTGGGGCCAACGTCCTGACTTTC CASSYDSSGANVLTF
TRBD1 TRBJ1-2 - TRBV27 TGTGCCAGCAGTCCCCGACAGGGGGTTGGCGGCTACACCTTC CASSPRQGVGGYTF
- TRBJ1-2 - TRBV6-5 TGTGCCAGCAGTTATTACGGCGGCAACCTCTATGGCTACACCTTC CASSYYGGNLYGYTF
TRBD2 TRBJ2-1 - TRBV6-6 TGTGCCAGCAGTGGGACTAGCTACAATGAGCAGTTCTTC CASSGTSYNEQFF
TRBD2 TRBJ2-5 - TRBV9 TGTGCCAGCAGCGTAGATCGGGGGGGGTCAGAGACCCAGTACTTC CASSVDRGGSETQYF
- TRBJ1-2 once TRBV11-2 TGTGCCAGCAGCTCCTCGGGGACTGGGAACTATGGCTACACCTTC CASSSSGTGNYGYTF
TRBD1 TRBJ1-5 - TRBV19 TGTGCCAGTAGTATAGGCGACAGGGGCCGTGGGCCCCAGCATTTT CASSIGDRGRGPQHF
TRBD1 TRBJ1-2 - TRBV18 TGTGCCAGCTCACCTGGACAGGGGGCGGATGGCTACACCTTC CASSPGQGADGYTF
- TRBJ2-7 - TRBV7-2 TGTGCCAGCAGCTTATCCAGGGATCATTACGAGCAGTACTTC CASSLSRDHYEQYF
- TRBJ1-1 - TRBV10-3 TGTGCCATCGGCGGACACGAAAAAAACACTGAAGCTTTCTTT CAIGGHEKNTEAFF
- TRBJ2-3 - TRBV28 TGTGCCAGCAGTCCAAAGGGGGTGGAGGCAGATACGCAGTATTTT CASSPKGVEADTQYF
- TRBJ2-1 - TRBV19 TGTGCCAGTAGTAAGGTAGCGGTCTTAAACTACAATGAGCAGTTCTTC CASSKVAVLNYNEQFF
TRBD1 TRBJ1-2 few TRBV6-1 TGTGCCAGCAGTGAAGACCCAGGGGGCTACTATGGCTACACCTTC CASSEDPGGYYGYTF
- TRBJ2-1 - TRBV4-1 TGCGCCAGCAGCCAAGGGACACCCGCGTCCTACAATGAGCAGTTCTTC CASSQGTPASYNEQFF
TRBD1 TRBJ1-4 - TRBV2 TGTGCCAGCAGGACCGGACAGGGCGAAAAACTGTTTTTT CASRTGQGEKLFF
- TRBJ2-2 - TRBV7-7 TGTGCTAGCAGCTTGCAAAGCGGGACCGGGGAGCTGTTTTTT CASSLQSGTGELFF
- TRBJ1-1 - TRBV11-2 TGTGCCAGCAGCTTTCTTCCCGGGACACCCACTGAAGCTTTCTTT CASSFLPGTPTEAFF